These 22 T cell receptor beta chains originate from one sample sequenced in a study of beta chain features in type 1 diabetes. The study reverse transcribed the entire isolated RNA, so it sequenced expressed TCRB transcripts. Sequencing used immunoSEQ multiplex PCR; TCRdb keeps in-frame clones, though not all of them. The table has roughly 450,000 clones, approximately 15% seen once. The specimen was naive CD4+ T cells from blood. The source is a man aged 30-40 years in good health.

The V and J genes are TRBV6-5 and TRBJ2-7; D is unclear. In germline, CDR1 is MNHEY, CDR2 SVGAGI. The V end was cut by 8 bases, the J end by 9 bases, with 26 bases between. The CDR3 has 15 residues. This CDR3 reads CASGSLPLIPDGQYF. The DNA of the CDR3 is TGTGCCAGCGGGTCCCTCCCGCTGATTCCAGACGGGCAGTACTTC.

The chain employs TRBV14 and TRBJ1-2, with 8 nucleotides matching TRBD1. The CDR3 is made up of 15 amino acids. V shed 1 base, J shed 5 bases, and the junction held 6 bases outside the gene matches. Germline V gene data show CDR1 as SGHDN and CDR2 as FVKESK. In DNA, the CDR3 is TGTGCCAGCAGCCAAGCTTGGACAGGGATTTATGGCTACACCTTC. As protein: CASSQAWTGIYGYTF.

This rearrangement joins TRBV9 to TRBJ2-2; D is possibly TRBD2 (6 bases). V lost 4 bases to trimming and J lost 2 bases, with 9 bases between them. The CDR3 is made up of 14 amino acids. The germline gives CDR1 SGDLS, CDR2 YYNGEE. The CDR3 DNA reads TGTGCCAGCAGCCGTAGCGGAAACACCGGGGAGCTGTTTTTT. It codes for CASSRSGNTGELFF.

This clone was seen more than once but under ten times. The chain is built from TRBV4-3 and TRBJ2-2; 8 nucleotides agree with TRBD2. V gave up 4 bases and J gave up 7 bases; unmatched junction bases: 8. This CDR3 comprises 15 residues. Germline V gives CDR1 LGHNA, CDR2 YSLEER. The CDR3 sequence is CASSPPGLAGGELFF. The CDR3 region has the DNA TGCGCCAGCAGCCCGCCCGGACTAGCAGGCGGGGAGCTGTTTTTT.

V gene TRBV25-1 combines with J gene TRBJ2-3; TRBD1 matches at 7 bases. The germline CDR1 and CDR2 sequences are MGHDK and SYGVNS. This CDR3 is 13 amino acids long. V shed 6 bases and J 4 bases; nucleotides not matched to a gene: 4. CDR3 sequence reads: CASRFTGADTQYF. The CDR3 DNA follows: TGTGCCAGCAGATTCACAGGGGCAGATACGCAGTATTTT. Supplemented by reference TRBV25-1 and TRBJ2-3, the full variable domain reads EADIYQTPRYLVIGTGKKITLECSQTMGHDKMYWYQQDPGMELHLIHYSYGVNSTEKGDLSSESTVSRIRTEHFPLTLESARPSHTSQYLCASRFTGADTQYFGPGTRLTVL.

The rearrangement links TRBV7-2 to TRBJ2-1; TRBD1 aligns across 7 bases. The CDR3 is made up of 15 amino acids. Germline-derived CDR1 and CDR2 are SGHTA and FQGNSA. The V and J ends lost 5 bases and 2 bases, in that order; junction bases with no gene match: 6. CDR3: CASSLSQGPYNEQFF. As DNA, the CDR3 is TGTGCCAGCAGCCTGTCACAGGGGCCCTACAATGAGCAGTTCTTC.

This clone was counted between two and nine times. The genes are TRBV7-2 and TRBJ2-4; D assignment may be TRBD1 or TRBD2 (5 bases each). Germline CDR1 reads SGHTA; CDR2 reads FQGNSA. The CDR3 sequence is 13 residues long. V was shortened by 8 bases and J by 1 base, with 9 bases between the two germline ends. The CDR3 loop is CASRDGAKNIQYF. DNA for the CDR3: TGTGCCAGCCGGGACGGTGCCAAAAACATTCAGTACTTC.

The CDR3 DNA reads TGTGCCACCAGCAGAGGCGGGAGGGCCGGCAATGAGCAGTTCTTC. It specifies CATSRGGRAGNEQFF. The gene calls are TRBV15 and TRBJ2-1, with TRBD2 matching over 9 bases. Trimming took 1 base from V and 6 from J; bases not matched to a gene: 4. The V gene's germline CDR1 is LNHNV and CDR2 YYDKDF (reference sequence). The CDR3 runs to 15 residues.

This clone occurred once. The rearrangement uses TRBV19 and TRBJ1-5; D gene ambiguous. The CDR3 has 15 residues. Germline CDR1 LNHDA, CDR2 SQIVND (reference sequence). V was clipped by 3 bases and J by 4 bases, with 13 bases between them. This chain's CDR3 is CASSISDLANQPQHF. In DNA form, the CDR3 reads TGTGCCAGTAGTATCTCGGACTTGGCTAATCAGCCCCAGCATTTT.

Only a few counts were recorded for this clone. The V and J genes are TRBV7-9 and TRBJ2-3; D is unresolved. The CDR3 runs to 13 residues. V lost 8 bases and J 5 bases, leaving 14 bases between the germline ends. Germline values: CDR1 SEHNR, CDR2 FQNEAQ (reference sequence). The CDR3 loop reads CASASNVRDTQYF. CDR3 sequence (DNA): TGTGCCAGCGCTTCCAACGTCCGAGATACGCAGTATTTT.

This clone was observed a few times. The rearrangement joins TRBV11-3 to TRBJ2-1, with 7 bases fitting TRBD1. The CDR3 runs to 14 residues. Germline CDR1 is SGHNT and CDR2 is YENEEA. V gave up 5 bases and J gave up 6 bases; unmatched junction bases: 7. The chain's CDR3 is CASSPTSGGNEQFF. As DNA, the CDR3 is TGTGCCAGCAGCCCGACGTCAGGGGGCAATGAGCAGTTCTTC.

This clone was seen a few times. The chain couples TRBV6-5 to TRBJ2-1; 10 bases align to TRBD2. CDR1 is MNHEY, CDR2 SVGAGI, per germline. The CDR3 is made up of 14 amino acids. V shed 7 bases, J shed 5 bases, and the junction held 5 bases outside the gene matches. The CDR3 spells CASTLAGGNNEQFF. In DNA form, the CDR3 reads TGTGCCAGCACCTTAGCGGGGGGAAACAATGAGCAGTTCTTC.

The chain combines TRBV30 with TRBJ2-3; maybe TRBD2 (5 bases). The CDR3 contains 12 residues. Germline-derived CDR1 and CDR2 are GTSNPN and SVGIG (reference sequence). V gave up 6 bases and J gave up 0 bases, with 7 bases separating them. The CDR3 loop reads CACRGSTDTQYF. The CDR3 nucleotides read TGTGCCTGTCGGGGTAGCACAGATACGCAGTATTTT.

This clone was seen a few times. The rearrangement links TRBV18 to TRBJ2-7; 9 positions agree with TRBD2. The CDR3 extends over 16 amino acids. Losses at the gene ends were 3 bases for V and 2 bases for J; bases not matched to a gene: 8. The germline gives CDR1 KGHSH, CDR2 LQKENI. CDR3 bases: TGTGCCAGCTCACCCCTCGGCGGGGGGGCCCCCTACGAGCAGTACTTC. Protein product: CASSPLGGGAPYEQYF.

The V and J genes are TRBV5-4 and TRBJ2-1, with 8 bases matching TRBD2. The germline CDR1 and CDR2 sequences are SGHNT and YYREEE (reference sequence). This CDR3 has 13 residues. Trimming cost V 3 bases and J 9 bases; bases outside gene matches: 5. The CDR3 sequence: CASSSGLAGEQFF. DNA of the CDR3: TGTGCCAGCAGCTCCGGACTAGCTGGTGAGCAGTTCTTC.

V is TRBV7-9 and J is TRBJ1-1, with TRBD1 as a possible D gene (5 bases). V was pared by 6 bases and J by 3 bases, with 14 bases between. Germline V lookup: CDR1 SEHNR, CDR2 FQNEAQ (reference sequence). This CDR3 spans 14 amino acids. CDR3 amino acids: CASREADRHTEAFF. The CDR3, as DNA: TGTGCCAGCAGGGAAGCTGACAGACACACTGAAGCTTTCTTT. The full variable domain, completed using reference TRBV7-9 and TRBJ1-1, is DTGVSQNPRHKITKRGQNVTFRCDPISEHNRLYWYRQTLGQGPEFLTYFQNEAQLEKSRLLSDRFSAERPKGSFSTLEIQRTEQGDSAMYLCASREADRHTEAFFGQGTRLTVV.

This clone was seen more than once but under ten times. V is TRBV5-4 and J is TRBJ2-5; tentatively, D is TRBD2 (6 bases). In germline, CDR1 is SGHNT, CDR2 YYREEE (reference sequence). Trimming shortened V by 3 bases and J by 5 bases, and 14 bases separated the two germline ends. The CDR3 runs to 14 residues. The CDR3 nucleotides read TGTGCCAGCAGCTCACCGGGACTTGGGGAGACCCAGTACTTC. Residues: CASSSPGLGETQYF.

The rearrangement uses TRBV6-5 and TRBJ2-6; perhaps TRBD1 as D (6 bases). Per the germline V gene, CDR1 is MNHEY and CDR2 is SVGAGI. The CDR3 spans 16 residues. The V gene lost 4 bases and the J gene lost 2 bases, with 12 bases spanning the gap. CDR3 region: CASSSGDLTGANVLTF. The CDR3 region has the DNA TGTGCCAGCAGTTCAGGGGATTTAACTGGGGCCAACGTCCTGACTTTC.

J is TRBJ2-3 and V is TRBV30; 14 bases align to TRBD2. Looked up from germline, CDR1 is GTSNPN and CDR2 is SVGIG (reference sequence). The CDR3 length is 15 residues. V shed 3 bases, J shed 5 bases, and the junction held 4 bases outside the gene matches. DNA for the CDR3: TGTGCCTGGAGGACTAGCGGGAGGGCCGGAGATACGCAGTATTTT. Translating it yields CAWRTSGRAGDTQYF. Variable domain in full (rest from reference TRBV30 and TRBJ2-3): SQTIHQWPATLVQPVGSPLSLECTVEGTSNPNLYWYRQAAGRGLQLLFYSVGIGQISSEVPQNLSASRPQDRQFILSSKKLLLSDSGFYLCAWRTSGRAGDTQYFGPGTRLTVL.

This chain joins TRBV19 and TRBJ2-1, with 7 bases lining up with TRBD2. With 5 bases clipped from V and 3 bases from J, the junction kept 10 bases outside the gene matches. Germline V gives CDR1 LNHDA, CDR2 SQIVND (reference sequence). The CDR3 loop spans 16 amino acids. As DNA, the CDR3 is TGTGCCAGTAGTTTCCCAGCGGGACTTAACTACAATGAGCAGTTCTTC. This encodes CASSFPAGLNYNEQFF. Based on the CDR3 plus reference TRBV19 and TRBJ2-1, the full variable domain is DGGITQSPKYLFRKEGQNVTLSCEQNLNHDAMYWYRQDPGQGLRLIYYSQIVNDFQKGDIAEGYSVSREKKESFPLTVTSAQKNPTAFYLCASSFPAGLNYNEQFFGPGTRLTVL.

The chain couples TRBV30 to TRBJ1-3; D perhaps matches TRBD1 (5 bases). CDR3 length: 16 residues. Trimming took off 0 bases at V and 5 bases at J, with 17 bases between the two ends. CDR1 and CDR2 (germline): GTSNPN, SVGIG (reference sequence). CDR3 residues: CAWSVRGPGWRNTIYF. CDR3 bases: TGTGCCTGGAGTGTAAGGGGTCCGGGATGGAGAAACACCATATATTTT.

This clone was observed a handful of times. The chain carries TRBV18 and TRBJ2-1; 11 bases are a match to TRBD2. There are 14 residues in the CDR3. Unmatched junction bases numbered 3, after V lost 5 bases and J lost 6 bases. Germline V gene sequence: CDR1 KGHSH, CDR2 LQKENI. CDR3 sequence (DNA): TGTGCCAGCTCAAGTCTAGCGGGAGGCAATGAGCAGTTCTTC. It encodes CASSSLAGGNEQFF.